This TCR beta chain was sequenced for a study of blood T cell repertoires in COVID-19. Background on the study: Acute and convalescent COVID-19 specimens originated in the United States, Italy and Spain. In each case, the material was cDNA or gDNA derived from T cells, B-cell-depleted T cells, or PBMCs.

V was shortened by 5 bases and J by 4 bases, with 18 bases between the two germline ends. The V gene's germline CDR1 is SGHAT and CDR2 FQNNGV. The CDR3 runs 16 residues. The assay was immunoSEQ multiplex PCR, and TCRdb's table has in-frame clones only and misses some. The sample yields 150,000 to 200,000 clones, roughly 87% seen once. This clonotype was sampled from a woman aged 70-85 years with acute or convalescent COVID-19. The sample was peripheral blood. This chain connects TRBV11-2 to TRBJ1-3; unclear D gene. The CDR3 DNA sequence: TGTGCCAGCAGCCCCCCTTCGCGGGCGTCCGGAAACACCATATATTTT. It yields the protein CASSPPSRASGNTIYF.